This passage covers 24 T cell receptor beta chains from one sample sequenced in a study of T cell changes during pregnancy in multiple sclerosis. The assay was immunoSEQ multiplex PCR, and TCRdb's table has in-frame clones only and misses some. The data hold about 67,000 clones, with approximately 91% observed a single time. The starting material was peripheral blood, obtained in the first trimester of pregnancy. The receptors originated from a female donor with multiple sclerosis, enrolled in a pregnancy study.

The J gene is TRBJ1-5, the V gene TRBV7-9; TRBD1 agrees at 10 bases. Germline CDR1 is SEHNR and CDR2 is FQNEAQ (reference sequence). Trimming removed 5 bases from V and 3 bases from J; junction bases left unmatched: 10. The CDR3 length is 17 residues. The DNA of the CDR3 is TGTGCCAGCAGCGTTTCCGGGACAGGGGTACCCAATCAGCCCCAGCATTTT. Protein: CASSVSGTGVPNQPQHF.

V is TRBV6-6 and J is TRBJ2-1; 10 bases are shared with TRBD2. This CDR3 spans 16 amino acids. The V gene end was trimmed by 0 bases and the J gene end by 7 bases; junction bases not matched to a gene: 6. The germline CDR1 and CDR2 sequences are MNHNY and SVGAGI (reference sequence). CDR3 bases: TGTGCCAGCAGTTACTCAGGAGCGGGAGGGCCAAATGAGCAGTTCTTC. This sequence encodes CASSYSGAGGPNEQFF.

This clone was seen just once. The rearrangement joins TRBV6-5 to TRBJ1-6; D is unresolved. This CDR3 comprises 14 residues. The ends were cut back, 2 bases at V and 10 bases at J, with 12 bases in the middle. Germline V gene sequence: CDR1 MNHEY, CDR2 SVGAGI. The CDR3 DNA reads TGTGCCAGCAGTTACGTGAATTTAGAATCACCCCTCCACTTT. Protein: CASSYVNLESPLHF.

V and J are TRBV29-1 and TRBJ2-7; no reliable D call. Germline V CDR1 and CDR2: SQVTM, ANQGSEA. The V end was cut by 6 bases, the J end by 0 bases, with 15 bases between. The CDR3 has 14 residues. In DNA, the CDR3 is TGCAGCGTCGGAGCTGGATTCGGCTCCTACGAGCAGTACTTC. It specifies CSVGAGFGSYEQYF.

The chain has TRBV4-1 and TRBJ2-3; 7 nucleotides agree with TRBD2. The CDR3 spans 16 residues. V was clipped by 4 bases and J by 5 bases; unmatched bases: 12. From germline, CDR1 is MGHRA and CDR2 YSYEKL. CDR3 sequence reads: CASSLFTGTNRDTQYF. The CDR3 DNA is TGCGCCAGCAGCCTCTTTACCGGGACTAATCGAGATACGCAGTATTTT.

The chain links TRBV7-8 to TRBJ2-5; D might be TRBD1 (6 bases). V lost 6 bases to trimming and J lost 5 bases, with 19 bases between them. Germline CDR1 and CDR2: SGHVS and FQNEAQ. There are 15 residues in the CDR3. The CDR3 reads CASRQGVIEVETQYF. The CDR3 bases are TGTGCCAGCAGACAGGGAGTGATTGAAGTTGAGACCCAGTACTTC.

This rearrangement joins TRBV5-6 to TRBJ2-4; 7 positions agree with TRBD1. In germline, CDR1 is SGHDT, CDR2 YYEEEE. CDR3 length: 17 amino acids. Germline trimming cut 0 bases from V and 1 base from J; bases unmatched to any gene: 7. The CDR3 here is CASSLVGGRGAKNIQYF. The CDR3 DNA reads TGTGCCAGCAGCTTGGTAGGGGGCAGGGGGGCCAAAAACATTCAGTACTTC.

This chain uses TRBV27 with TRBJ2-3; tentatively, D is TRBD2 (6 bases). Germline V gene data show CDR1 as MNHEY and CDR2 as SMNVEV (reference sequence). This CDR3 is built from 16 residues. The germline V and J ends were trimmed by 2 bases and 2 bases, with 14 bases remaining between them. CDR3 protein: CASSLVASAFTDTQYF. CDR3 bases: TGTGCCAGCAGTTTAGTGGCTAGCGCCTTCACAGATACGCAGTATTTT.

CDR3 sequence (DNA): TGTGCCAGTAGTCCGCAGGTGGCCCAGACCCAGTACTTC. Its translation is CASSPQVAQTQYF. The chain carries TRBV19 and TRBJ2-5; D is undetermined. The CDR3 runs 13 residues. Trimming cost V 5 bases and J 6 bases, with 13 bases left between them. CDR1 and CDR2 (germline): LNHDA, SQIVND (reference sequence).

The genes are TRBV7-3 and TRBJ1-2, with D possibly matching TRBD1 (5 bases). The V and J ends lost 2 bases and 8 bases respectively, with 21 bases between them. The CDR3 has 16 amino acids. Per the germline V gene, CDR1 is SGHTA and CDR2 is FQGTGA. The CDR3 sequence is CASSLDPRFAKGGYTF. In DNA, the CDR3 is TGTGCCAGCAGCTTAGATCCGCGCTTTGCAAAGGGGGGCTACACCTTC.

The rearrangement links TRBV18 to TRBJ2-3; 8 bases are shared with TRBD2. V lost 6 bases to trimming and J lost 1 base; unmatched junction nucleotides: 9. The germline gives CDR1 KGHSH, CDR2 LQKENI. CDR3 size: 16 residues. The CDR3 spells CASSLGQAGGTDTQYF. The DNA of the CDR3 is TGTGCCAGCTCCCTGGGACAAGCGGGGGGCACAGATACGCAGTATTTT.

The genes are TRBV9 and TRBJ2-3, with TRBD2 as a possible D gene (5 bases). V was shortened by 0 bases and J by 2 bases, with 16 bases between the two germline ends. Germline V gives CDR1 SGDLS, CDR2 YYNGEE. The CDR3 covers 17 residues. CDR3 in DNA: TGTGCCAGCAGCGTAGACCCCGCGGGCCTCACCACAGATACGCAGTATTTT. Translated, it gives CASSVDPAGLTTDTQYF. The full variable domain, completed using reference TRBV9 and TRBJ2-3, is DSGVTQTPKHLITATGQRVTLRCSPRSGDLSVYWYQQSLDQGLQFLIQYYNGEERAKGNILERFSAQQFPDLHSELNLSSLELGDSALYFCASSVDPAGLTTDTQYFGPGTRLTVL.

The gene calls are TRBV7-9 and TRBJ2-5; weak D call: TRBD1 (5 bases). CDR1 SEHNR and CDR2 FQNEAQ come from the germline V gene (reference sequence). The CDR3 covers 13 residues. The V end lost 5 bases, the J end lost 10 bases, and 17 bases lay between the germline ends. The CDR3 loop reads CASSVQARESQYF. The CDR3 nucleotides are TGTGCCAGCAGCGTCCAGGCCAGGGAAAGCCAGTACTTC.

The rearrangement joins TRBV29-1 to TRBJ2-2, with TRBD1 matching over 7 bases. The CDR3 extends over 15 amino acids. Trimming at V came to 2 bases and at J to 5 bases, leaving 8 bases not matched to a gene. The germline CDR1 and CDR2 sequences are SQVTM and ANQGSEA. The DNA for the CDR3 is TGCAGCGTTGAAAATGACAGGGTTGGGACCGGGGAGCTGTTTTTT. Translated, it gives CSVENDRVGTGELFF.

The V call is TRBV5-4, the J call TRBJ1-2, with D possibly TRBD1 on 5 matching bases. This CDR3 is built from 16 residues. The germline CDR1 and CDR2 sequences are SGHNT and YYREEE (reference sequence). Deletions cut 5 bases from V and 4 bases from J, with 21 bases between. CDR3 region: CASSTPSGTPFYGYTF. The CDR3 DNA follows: TGTGCCAGCAGTACCCCCTCCGGGACTCCATTCTATGGCTACACCTTC.

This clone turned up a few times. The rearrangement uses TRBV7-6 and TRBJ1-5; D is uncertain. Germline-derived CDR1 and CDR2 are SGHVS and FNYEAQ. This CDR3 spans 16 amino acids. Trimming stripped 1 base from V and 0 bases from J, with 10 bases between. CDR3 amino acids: CASSLEPNYSNQPQHF. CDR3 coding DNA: TGTGCCAGCAGCTTAGAGCCCAACTATAGCAATCAGCCCCAGCATTTT.

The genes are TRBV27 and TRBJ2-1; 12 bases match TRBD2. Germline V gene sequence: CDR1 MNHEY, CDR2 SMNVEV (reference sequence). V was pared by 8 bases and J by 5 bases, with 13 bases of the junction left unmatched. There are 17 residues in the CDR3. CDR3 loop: CASGLLGLAGGHNEQFF. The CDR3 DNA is TGTGCCAGCGGCCTATTGGGACTAGCGGGTGGCCACAATGAGCAGTTCTTC.

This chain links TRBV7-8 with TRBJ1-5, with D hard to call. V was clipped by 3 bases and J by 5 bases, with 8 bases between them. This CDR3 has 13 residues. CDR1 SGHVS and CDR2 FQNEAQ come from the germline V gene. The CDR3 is CASSFQVDQPQHF. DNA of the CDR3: TGTGCCAGCAGCTTTCAGGTAGATCAGCCCCAGCATTTT.

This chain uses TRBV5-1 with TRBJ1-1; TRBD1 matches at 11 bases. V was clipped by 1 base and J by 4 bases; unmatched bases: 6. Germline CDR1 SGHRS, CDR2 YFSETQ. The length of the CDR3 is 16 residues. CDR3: CASSLTGTGGSTEAFF. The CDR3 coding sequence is TGCGCCAGCAGCTTGACCGGGACAGGGGGGAGCACTGAAGCTTTCTTT.

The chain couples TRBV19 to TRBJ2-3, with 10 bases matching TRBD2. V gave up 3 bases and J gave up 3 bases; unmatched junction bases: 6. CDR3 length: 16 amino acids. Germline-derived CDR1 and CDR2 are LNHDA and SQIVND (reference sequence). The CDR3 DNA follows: TGTGCCAGTAGTATCTCAGCGGGAGGGCCGACAGATACGCAGTATTTT. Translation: CASSISAGGPTDTQYF.

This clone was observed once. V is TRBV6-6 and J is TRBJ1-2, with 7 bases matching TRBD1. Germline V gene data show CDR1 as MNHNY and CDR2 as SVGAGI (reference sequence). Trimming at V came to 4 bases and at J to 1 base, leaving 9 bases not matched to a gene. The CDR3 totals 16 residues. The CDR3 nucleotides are TGTGCCAGCAGTTTTAGTCCTCCAGGGGGTAACTATGGCTACACCTTC. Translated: CASSFSPPGGNYGYTF.

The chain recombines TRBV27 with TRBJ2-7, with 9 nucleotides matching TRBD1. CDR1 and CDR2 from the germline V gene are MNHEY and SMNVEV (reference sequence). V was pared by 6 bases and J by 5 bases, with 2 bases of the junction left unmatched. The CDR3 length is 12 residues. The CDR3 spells CASRRTGDEQYF. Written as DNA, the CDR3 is TGTGCCAGCAGGCGGACAGGGGACGAGCAGTACTTC.

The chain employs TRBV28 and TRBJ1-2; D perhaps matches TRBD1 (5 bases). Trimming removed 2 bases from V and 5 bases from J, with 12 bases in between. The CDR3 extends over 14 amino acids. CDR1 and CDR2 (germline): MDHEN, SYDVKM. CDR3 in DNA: TGTGCCAGCAGTTTAGGCGGGGGAAGGTATGGCTACACCTTC. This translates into CASSLGGGRYGYTF.

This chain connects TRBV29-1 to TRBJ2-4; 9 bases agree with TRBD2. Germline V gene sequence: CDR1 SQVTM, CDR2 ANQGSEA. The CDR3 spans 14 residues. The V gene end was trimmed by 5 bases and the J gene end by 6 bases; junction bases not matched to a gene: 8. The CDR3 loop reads CSVNPAGGGNIQYF. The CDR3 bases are TGCAGCGTTAATCCCGCGGGAGGGGGAAACATTCAGTACTTC.